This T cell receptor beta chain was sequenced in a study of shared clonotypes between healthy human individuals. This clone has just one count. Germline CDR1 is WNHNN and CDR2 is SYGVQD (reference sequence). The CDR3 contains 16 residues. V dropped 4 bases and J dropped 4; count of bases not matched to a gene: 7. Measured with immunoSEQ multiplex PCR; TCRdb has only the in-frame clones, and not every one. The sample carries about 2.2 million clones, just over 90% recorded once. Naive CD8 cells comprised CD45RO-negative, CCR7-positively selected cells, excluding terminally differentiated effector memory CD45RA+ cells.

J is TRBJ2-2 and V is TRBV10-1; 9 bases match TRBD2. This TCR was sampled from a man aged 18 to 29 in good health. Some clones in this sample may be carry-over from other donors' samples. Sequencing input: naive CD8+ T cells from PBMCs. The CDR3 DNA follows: TGCGCCAGCAGTGTACTAGCGGGCCAAACCACCGGGGAGCTGTTTTTT. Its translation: CASSVLAGQTTGELFF.